This T cell receptor beta chain was captured in a study of blood T cell repertoires in COVID-19. At the level of the study: Whether acute or convalescent, the COVID-19 samples came from the United States, Italy and Spain. T cells, B-cell-depleted T cells, or PBMCs provided the cDNA or gDNA that served as material.

The CDR3 consists of 17 residues. Germline V gene lookup returns CDR1 LGHDT and CDR2 YNNKEL (reference sequence). Trimming stripped 0 bases from V and 6 bases from J, with 20 bases between. Original methodology: Using reference gene primer amplification, nucleated cell counts were estimated. Produced via immunoSEQ multiplex PCR; TCRdb's table is partial and in-frame only. V, J and clone size are those of that table, while D and trimming were read from the DNA. The table lists approximately 99,000 clones, over 65% of them singletons. This clone was recorded a few times. The chain has TRBV3-1 (or the pseudogene TRBV3-2) and TRBJ1-2; no clear D gene. Sequenced: peripheral blood. The receptor's source is a woman aged 40 to 49 with acute or convalescent COVID-19. Here the CDR3 DNA reads TGTGCCAGCAGCCAAGATTGGAGCTCCCAGAGGGTCAATGGCTACACCTTC. This gives the protein CASSQDWSSQRVNGYTF.